The subject of this entry is one T cell receptor beta chain. The antigen is unknown. TCRdb redid the calling of the 5' RACE reads with MiXCR, one entry per CDR3 protein. The sample lists over 700,000 distinct CDR3 sequences, under 20% seen once, with under 20% in the top ten. This sample is part of a study of CD8 T cells in ankylosing spondylitis. Study conclusions and caveats: Characteristic, it appeared, of ankylosing spondylitis blood was a TCR beta motif of 7 or 8 highly homologous variants.

CDR1 is MNHEY and CDR2 is SVGEGT in the germline V gene. The CDR3 extends over 14 amino acids. V was clipped by 6 bases and J by 6 bases; unmatched bases: 7. The sample consisted of blood, either unsorted or a sorted T cell fraction (not recorded which). The sequence was collected from a male donor with ankylosing spondylitis. This chain joins TRBV6-2 or TRBV6-3 and TRBJ1-1; 10 positions agree with TRBD1. CDR3 amino acids: CASRQPGTGAEAFF. Written as DNA, the CDR3 is TGTGCCAGCAGACAGCCGGGGACAGGGGCTGAAGCTTTCTTT.